Listed below are T cell receptor beta chains from one sample, sequenced in a study of T cell changes during pregnancy in multiple sclerosis. TCRdb's table, derived via immunoSEQ multiplex PCR, lists solely in-frame clones and lacks some. Of tens of thousands of clones listed, 92% are singletons. This specimen consisted of CD4+ T cells from peripheral blood mononuclear cells, obtained after pregnancy. The receptors here all came from a female donor with multiple sclerosis, enrolled in a pregnancy study. CDR3s include the opening cysteine and the closing phenylalanine or tryptophan. Fields, in order: D gene, clone size, V gene, CDR3 length, J gene, CDR3 DNA, CDR3 protein. A D gene is named only where the DNA matches it firmly. A row's size may be missing; if present it is once, few, many or a size class.

d_call: -
clone_size: few
v_call: TRBV10-3
cdr3_length: 14
j_call: TRBJ1-2
cdr3_nt: TGTGCCATCAGTGAGTCGTCGGGGGGAGGAGGCTACACCTTC
cdr3_aa: CAISESSGGGGYTF

d_call: -
clone_size: -
v_call: TRBV4-3
cdr3_length: 13
j_call: TRBJ2-7
cdr3_nt: TGCGCCAGCAGCCAAGACCTCGCCCGGGAGCAGTACTTC
cdr3_aa: CASSQDLAREQYF

d_call: -
clone_size: -
v_call: TRBV5-1
cdr3_length: 14
j_call: TRBJ1-6
cdr3_nt: TGCGCCAGCAGAATGACCGGAGATCCTTCACCCCTCCACTTT
cdr3_aa: CASRMTGDPSPLHF

d_call: TRBD1
clone_size: -
v_call: TRBV30
cdr3_length: 17
j_call: TRBJ2-3
cdr3_nt: TGTGCCTGGAGGAGCTCACTTTACAGGGGGCGACTAGATACGCAGTATTTT
cdr3_aa: CAWRSSLYRGRLDTQYF

d_call: -
clone_size: -
v_call: TRBV7-3
cdr3_length: 15
j_call: TRBJ2-3
cdr3_nt: TGTGCCAGCAGCCCTCAGGGGCCCCCCACAGATACGCAGTATTTT
cdr3_aa: CASSPQGPPTDTQYF

d_call: -
clone_size: -
v_call: TRBV25-1
cdr3_length: 13
j_call: TRBJ2-5
cdr3_nt: TGTGCCAGCGGATGGGGGCCGATGGAGACCCAGTACTTC
cdr3_aa: CASGWGPMETQYF

d_call: -
clone_size: -
v_call: TRBV7-9
cdr3_length: 12
j_call: TRBJ1-2
cdr3_nt: TGTGCCAGCAGCCTACAGGACTATGGCTACACCTTC
cdr3_aa: CASSLQDYGYTF

d_call: -
clone_size: -
v_call: TRBV6-5
cdr3_length: 16
j_call: TRBJ2-1
cdr3_nt: TGTGCCAGCAGTTACCCCGGACAGAAACCCTACAATGAGCAGTTCTTC
cdr3_aa: CASSYPGQKPYNEQFF

d_call: TRBD2
clone_size: few
v_call: TRBV11-2
cdr3_length: 15
j_call: TRBJ2-3
cdr3_nt: TGTGCCAGCAGCTTGGGACTAGCTAGCACAGATACGCAGTATTTT
cdr3_aa: CASSLGLASTDTQYF

d_call: -
clone_size: -
v_call: TRBV21-1
cdr3_length: 17
j_call: TRBJ1-1
cdr3_nt: TGTGCCAGCAGCAAAGGTTTCCCCGGGACAGGGTACACTGAAGCTTTCTTT
cdr3_aa: CASSKGFPGTGYTEAFF

d_call: TRBD1
clone_size: -
v_call: TRBV7-2
cdr3_length: 14
j_call: TRBJ1-6
cdr3_nt: TGTGCCAGCAGCTTGACAGGGGGCGGTTCACCCCTCCACTTT
cdr3_aa: CASSLTGGGSPLHF

d_call: TRBD2
clone_size: -
v_call: TRBV6-6
cdr3_length: 16
j_call: TRBJ2-3
cdr3_nt: TGTGCCAGCAGTTTTCGGGAGGGGGGGGGCACAGATACGCAGTATTTT
cdr3_aa: CASSFREGGGTDTQYF

d_call: TRBD2
clone_size: -
v_call: TRBV11-2
cdr3_length: 13
j_call: TRBJ2-7
cdr3_nt: TGTGCCAGCAGCCTCGGGGGGGCCGACGAGCAGTACTTC
cdr3_aa: CASSLGGADEQYF

d_call: -
clone_size: -
v_call: TRBV2
cdr3_length: 14
j_call: TRBJ2-4
cdr3_nt: TGTGCCAGTGGGAGGAATTTAGCCAAAAACATTCAGTACTTC
cdr3_aa: CASGRNLAKNIQYF

d_call: -
clone_size: -
v_call: TRBV6-6
cdr3_length: 15
j_call: TRBJ2-1
cdr3_nt: TGTGCCAGCAGTTACTCTCGCGTATCCCTCGGTGAGCAGTTCTTC
cdr3_aa: CASSYSRVSLGEQFF

d_call: TRBD1
clone_size: once
v_call: TRBV2
cdr3_length: 15
j_call: TRBJ1-2
cdr3_nt: TGTGCCAGCAGGGCCGGGACAGGGGGCTATTATGGCTACACCTTC
cdr3_aa: CASRAGTGGYYGYTF

d_call: -
clone_size: -
v_call: TRBV18
cdr3_length: 13
j_call: TRBJ1-1
cdr3_nt: TGTGCCAGCTCACCACCTAGCGGCACTGAAGCTTTCTTT
cdr3_aa: CASSPPSGTEAFF

d_call: -
clone_size: -
v_call: TRBV7-3
cdr3_length: 13
j_call: TRBJ1-1
cdr3_nt: TGTGCCAGCAGCTTAGGGCGGAACACTGAAGCTTTCTTT
cdr3_aa: CASSLGRNTEAFF

d_call: TRBD1
clone_size: -
v_call: TRBV29-1
cdr3_length: 12
j_call: TRBJ1-1
cdr3_nt: TGCAGCGTTGTGACAGGGGTTAGTGAAGCTTTCTTT
cdr3_aa: CSVVTGVSEAFF

d_call: -
clone_size: -
v_call: TRBV6-5
cdr3_length: 13
j_call: TRBJ1-5
cdr3_nt: TGTGCCAGCAGCGAACAGGGTGGTCAGCCCCAGCATTTT
cdr3_aa: CASSEQGGQPQHF

d_call: TRBD2
clone_size: -
v_call: TRBV29-1
cdr3_length: 19
j_call: TRBJ2-3
cdr3_nt: TGCAGCGTTGAAGGGCGGGGCAAGCGGGGGGGAGTTAGGCAAGATACGCAGTATTTT
cdr3_aa: CSVEGRGKRGGVRQDTQYF

d_call: TRBD1
clone_size: -
v_call: TRBV18
cdr3_length: 15
j_call: TRBJ2-2
cdr3_nt: TGTGCCAGCTCACCAAGGCAGGGGGCAACCGGGGAGCTGTTTTTT
cdr3_aa: CASSPRQGATGELFF

d_call: -
clone_size: -
v_call: TRBV7-2
cdr3_length: 12
j_call: TRBJ1-1
cdr3_nt: TGTGCCAGCAGCTTAGTCCTCACTGAAGCTTTCTTT
cdr3_aa: CASSLVLTEAFF

d_call: TRBD1
clone_size: -
v_call: TRBV7-9
cdr3_length: 13
j_call: TRBJ1-1
cdr3_nt: TGTGCCAGCAACCGACAGGGAAACACTGAAGCTTTCTTT
cdr3_aa: CASNRQGNTEAFF

d_call: -
clone_size: -
v_call: TRBV5-1
cdr3_length: 14
j_call: TRBJ2-1
cdr3_nt: TGCGCCAGCAGCTTGGACAGTCTCTACAATGAGCAGTTCTTC
cdr3_aa: CASSLDSLYNEQFF

d_call: TRBD2
clone_size: once
v_call: TRBV4-1
cdr3_length: 16
j_call: TRBJ2-2
cdr3_nt: TGCGCCAGCAGCGGAGCCGAGGGGAGGGTCACCGGGGAGCTGTTTTTT
cdr3_aa: CASSGAEGRVTGELFF

d_call: TRBD1
clone_size: -
v_call: TRBV7-2
cdr3_length: 14
j_call: TRBJ1-4
cdr3_nt: TGTGCCAGCAGCTTCCAGGGGGGATCGGAAAAACTGTTTTTT
cdr3_aa: CASSFQGGSEKLFF

d_call: TRBD1
clone_size: -
v_call: TRBV10-1
cdr3_length: 13
j_call: TRBJ1-6
cdr3_nt: TGCGCCAGCAGATGTACAGGGGTCTCACCCCTCCACTTT
cdr3_aa: CASRCTGVSPLHF

d_call: -
clone_size: -
v_call: TRBV6-5
cdr3_length: 14
j_call: TRBJ1-3
cdr3_nt: TGTGCCAGCAGTTACGGGAGCCCTGGAAACACCATATATTTT
cdr3_aa: CASSYGSPGNTIYF

d_call: TRBD1
clone_size: -
v_call: TRBV9
cdr3_length: 15
j_call: TRBJ2-7
cdr3_nt: TGTGCCAGCAGCGCTTCGGACAGGGCGTCCTACGAGCAGTACTTC
cdr3_aa: CASSASDRASYEQYF

d_call: TRBD1
clone_size: once
v_call: TRBV7-3
cdr3_length: 14
j_call: TRBJ2-3
cdr3_nt: TGTGCCAGCAGCCGAATGGGACAGACAGATACGCAGTATTTT
cdr3_aa: CASSRMGQTDTQYF

d_call: -
clone_size: -
v_call: TRBV18
cdr3_length: 16
j_call: TRBJ1-2
cdr3_nt: TGTGCCAGCTCACCCGGGAGGTCCCCGCTCTACTATGGCTACACCTTC
cdr3_aa: CASSPGRSPLYYGYTF

d_call: TRBD2
clone_size: -
v_call: TRBV19
cdr3_length: 14
j_call: TRBJ2-3
cdr3_nt: TGTGCCAGTAGGGCGGGGGGAAGCACAGATACGCAGTATTTT
cdr3_aa: CASRAGGSTDTQYF